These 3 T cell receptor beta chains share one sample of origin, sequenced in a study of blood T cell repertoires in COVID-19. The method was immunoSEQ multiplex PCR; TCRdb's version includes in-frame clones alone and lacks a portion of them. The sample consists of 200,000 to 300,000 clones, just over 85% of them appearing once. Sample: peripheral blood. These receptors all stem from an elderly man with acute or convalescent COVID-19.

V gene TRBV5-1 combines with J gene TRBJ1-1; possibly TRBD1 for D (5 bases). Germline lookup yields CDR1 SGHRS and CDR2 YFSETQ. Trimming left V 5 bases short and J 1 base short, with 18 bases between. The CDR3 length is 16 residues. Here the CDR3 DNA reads TGCGCCAGCAGGATGACACTCTTCGGGGGGAACACTGAAGCTTTCTTT. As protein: CASRMTLFGGNTEAFF.

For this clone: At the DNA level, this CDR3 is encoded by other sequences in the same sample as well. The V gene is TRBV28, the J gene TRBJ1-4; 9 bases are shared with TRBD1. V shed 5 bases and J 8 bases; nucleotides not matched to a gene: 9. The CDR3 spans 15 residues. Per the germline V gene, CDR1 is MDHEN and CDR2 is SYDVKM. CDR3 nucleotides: TGTGCCAGCAGTCCACCGGGACAGGGTAGCGAAAAACTGTTTTTT. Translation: CASSPPGQGSEKLFF.

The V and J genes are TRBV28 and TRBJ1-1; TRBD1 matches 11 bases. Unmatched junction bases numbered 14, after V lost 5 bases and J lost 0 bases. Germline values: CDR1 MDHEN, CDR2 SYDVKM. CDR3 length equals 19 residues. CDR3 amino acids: CASSLSLRDRGRMNTEAFF. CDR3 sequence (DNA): TGTGCCAGCAGTCTGTCCCTTCGGGACAGGGGGAGAATGAACACTGAAGCTTTCTTT.